The 10 T cell receptor beta chains listed next were all sequenced from one sample in a study of esophageal squamous cell carcinoma under preoperative chemotherapy. Time point noted: after preoperative PTX-NDP chemotherapy. A single record per CDR3 protein comes from TCRdb applying MiXCR to the PCR reads. Among 15,000 to 20,000 distinct CDR3 sequences, about half were seen once, and the ten largest hold approximately 28%. The specimen was collected from a patient given preoperative chemotherapy. Receptor source: a human donor with esophageal squamous cell carcinoma. The donor label of this sample is uncertain.

Points on this clonotype: One end of the junction is discordant with germline, which a read error may explain. This chain joins TRBV7-8 and TRBJ2-5, with D perhaps TRBD1 or TRBD2 (5 bases each). The CDR3 sequence is 12 residues long. CDR1 and CDR2 from the germline V gene are SGHVS and FQNEAQ. CDR3 sequence: CARSSEGTTQYF. CDR3 nucleotides: TGTGCCAGGAGCTCAGAGGGGACCACCCAGTACTTC.

Remarks on this clonotype: An end of the junction does not agree with germline; a read error may underlie this. The gene calls are TRBV6-1 and TRBJ2-3, with D unclear. The CDR3 is 15 residues long. Germline CDR1 is MNHNS and CDR2 is SASEGT. The CDR3 DNA follows: TGTGCCAGGGGTGTCCAGGACGTGCGCACCGATACGCAGTATTTT. It codes for CARGVQDVRTDTQYF.

The gene calls are TRBV24-1 and TRBJ2-5, with unresolved D. Trimming pared 7 bases from V and 5 bases from J, leaving 16 bases between. The CDR3 runs 14 residues. Germline CDR1 and CDR2: KGHDR and SFDVKD. The CDR3 protein is CATSSPGLGETQYF. In DNA form, the CDR3 reads TGTGCCACCAGCTCCCCTGGTCTGGGGGAGACCCAGTACTTC.

The table lists this clonotype with a few counts. The chain has TRBV7-3 and TRBJ2-5, with D perhaps TRBD2 (5 bases). This CDR3 has 14 residues. V lost 6 bases, J lost 5 bases, and 16 bases lay in between. CDR1 and CDR2 (germline): SGHTA, FQGTGA. The CDR3 DNA reads as TGTGCCAGCAGGCTGGACTCAGCGACGGAGACCCAGTACTTC. Amino acid sequence: CASRLDSATETQYF.

V gene TRBV7-6 combines with J gene TRBJ2-3; D unresolved. Germline CDR1 reads SGHVS; CDR2 reads FNYEAQ. Trimming removed 5 bases from V and 0 bases from J, with 9 bases in between. This CDR3 is built from 14 residues. CDR3 sequence reads: CASSPDSSTDTQYF. CDR3 nucleotides: TGTGCCAGCAGCCCCGACTCTAGCACAGATACGCAGTATTTT. Combining the CDR3 with reference TRBV7-6 and TRBJ2-3 gives the whole variable domain GAGVSQSPRYKVTKRGQDVALRCDPISGHVSLYWYRQALGQGPEFLTYFNYEAQQDKSGLPNDRFSAERPEGSISTLTIQRTEQRDSAMYRCASSPDSSTDTQYFGPGTRLTVL.

This clonotype was seen a handful of times. The genes are TRBV6-1 and TRBJ2-5; D gene ambiguous. Trimming pared 6 bases from V and 5 bases from J, leaving 22 bases between. This CDR3 comprises 16 residues. CDR1 and CDR2 (germline): MNHNS, SASEGT. The CDR3 nucleotides are TGTGCCAGCAGCAGAACCCCACCCCAAAGCACTGAGACCCAGTACTTC. It codes for CASSRTPPQSTETQYF.

The chain carries TRBV7-3 and TRBJ2-1; TRBD1 matches at 9 bases. The J call may be incorrect, as the DNA end agrees better with TRBJ2-7. CDR3 length equals 13 residues. Germline assignment: CDR1 SGHTA and CDR2 FQGTGA. The CDR3 reads CASSLDRGDEQYF. Here the CDR3 DNA reads TGTGCCAGCAGCTTAGACAGGGGGGACGAGCAGTACTTC.

This clonotype has at least ten counts. The chain is built from TRBV6-1 and TRBJ2-2; 8 bases match TRBD2. This CDR3 contains 16 residues. In germline, CDR1 is MNHNS, CDR2 SASEGT. With V trimmed by 7 bases and J by 2 bases, 9 bases remained unmatched. CDR3 region: CASTKLAAINTGELFF. The CDR3 DNA reads as TGTGCCAGCACCAAACTAGCGGCCATTAACACCGGGGAGCTGTTTTTT.

This clonotype was observed many times. The V gene is TRBV6-1, the J gene TRBJ2-5, with D perhaps TRBD2 (6 bases). Trimming removed 1 base from V and 5 bases from J, with 14 bases in between. Germline CDR1 reads MNHNS; CDR2 reads SASEGT. The CDR3 is 15 amino acids. The CDR3 reads CASSEDGGWGETQYF. CDR3 sequence (DNA): TGTGCCAGCAGTGAAGACGGAGGGTGGGGGGAGACCCAGTACTTC.

This clonotype has just a few counts. The CDR3 loop reads CASSHPGVDYNEQFF. The CDR3 nucleotides read TGTGCCAGTAGTCATCCGGGGGTGGACTACAATGAGCAGTTCTTC. The chain couples TRBV19 to TRBJ2-1; TRBD2 might be the D (6 bases). Germline assignment: CDR1 LNHDA and CDR2 SQIVND (reference sequence). There are 15 residues in the CDR3. V was clipped by 5 bases and J by 3 bases, with 14 bases between them.